The present T cell receptor (beta chain) was sequenced within a study of a mutant IDH1 vaccine in newly diagnosed glioma. Study conclusions and caveats: Vaccination induced immune responses in roughly 93% of patients.

In regard to this clone: Its antigen is as yet unknown.

Sample time point: week 5, during vaccination. Topical imiquimod accompanied each vaccine dose, which consisted of 300 ug of mutant IDH1 20-mer peptide. The assay was immunoSEQ multiplex PCR, and TCRdb's table has in-frame clones only and misses some. The sample has some 29,000 clones; 87% are singletons. CDR3 length: 15 amino acids. The V gene's germline CDR1 is SGHTA and CDR2 FQGNSA. V was clipped by 2 bases and J by 2 bases, with 12 bases between them. The TCR comes from a woman in her thirties or forties with glioma. Some clones in this sample may be carry-over from other donors' samples. The sample was peripheral blood mononuclear cells (PBMCs), taken from a glioma patient whose treatment included an IDH1 peptide vaccine. This chain joins TRBV7-2 and TRBJ1-1; unclear D gene. This CDR3 reads CASSLRTEFNTEAFF. In DNA, the CDR3 is TGTGCCAGCAGCTTAAGGACGGAATTCAACACTGAAGCTTTCTTT.